A single sample is the source of the 8 T cell receptor beta chains below, sequenced in a study of shared T cell receptors in the human thymus (dated by TCRdb to 2020 to 2023). The method behind the library was the immunoSEQ multiplex PCR assay. Held by TCRdb, this immuneACCESS table contains in-frame sequences only and omits some clones. Under half of the omission traces to an unresolved V gene where checked; the cause of the rest is unknown. This sample has approximately 730,000 clones in its table, and around 85% of those were observed once. Roughly 0.01% of the sample lies in the top ten. The sample was also linked to a second study, of human thymus T cells.

Sequenced material: thymocytes. The receptors originated from a girl under three years old with a congenital heart defect. Donor details come from another sample of the same person, matched by shared clones.

J is TRBJ1-1 and V is TRBV29-1; TRBD1 matches 8 bases. This CDR3 region has 15 residues. CDR1 is SQVTM and CDR2 is ANQGSEA in the germline V gene. The J segment lost 7 bases and the V segment lost 2 bases, leaving 12 bases of the junction unmatched. CDR3: CSVEYGQGNWNEAFF. Here the CDR3 DNA reads TGCAGCGTTGAATACGGACAGGGAAACTGGAATGAAGCTTTCTTT.

This rearrangement joins TRBV7-9 to TRBJ2-7, with D possibly matching TRBD2 (5 bases). This CDR3 comprises 14 residues. V gave up 0 bases and J gave up 2 bases, with 8 bases separating them. Per germline, CDR1 SEHNR and CDR2 FQNEAQ (reference sequence). The CDR3, as DNA: TGTGCCAGCAGCTTAGCCGGGAATACCTACGAGCAGTACTTC. Its protein product is CASSLAGNTYEQYF. Variable domain in full (rest from reference TRBV7-9 and TRBJ2-7): DTGVSQNPRHKITKRGQNVTFRCDPISEHNRLYWYRQTLGQGPEFLTYFQNEAQLEKSRLLSDRFSAERPKGSFSTLEIQRTEQGDSAMYLCASSLAGNTYEQYFGPGTRLTVT.

The chain has TRBV7-8 and TRBJ2-1, with D possibly matching TRBD1 (5 bases). The CDR3 has 14 residues. The V and J ends lost 4 bases and 5 bases respectively, with 12 bases between them. Per germline, CDR1 SGHVS and CDR2 FQNEAQ. The DNA for the CDR3 is TGTGCCAGCAGCTGGACAAAAACCCACAATGAGCAGTTCTTC. Its translation is CASSWTKTHNEQFF.

This clone was detected a few times. This chain links TRBV19 with TRBJ1-1, with D possibly being TRBD1 (5 bases). CDR3 size: 15 residues. Trimming took 3 bases from V and 0 from J, leaving 11 bases between them. Per germline, CDR1 LNHDA and CDR2 SQIVND (reference sequence). CDR3 bases: TGTGCCAGTAGTATTCCTACAGGCATGAACACTGAAGCTTTCTTT. Translated, it gives CASSIPTGMNTEAFF. Together with reference TRBV19 and TRBJ1-1, the CDR3 gives the full variable domain: DGGITQSPKYLFRKEGQNVTLSCEQNLNHDAMYWYRQDPGQGLRLIYYSQIVNDFQKGDIAEGYSVSREKKESFPLTVTSAQKNPTAFYLCASSIPTGMNTEAFFGQGTRLTVV.

V usage is TRBV11-2 and J usage is TRBJ2-3; D possibly corresponds to TRBD1 (5 bases). This CDR3 is built from 16 residues. The germline V gene encodes CDR1 SGHAT and CDR2 FQNNGV. Trimming removed 8 bases from V and 3 bases from J, with 21 bases in between. Here the CDR3 DNA reads TGTGCCAGCGAAAAAGGGGCTTTGTCCGCTACAGATACGCAGTATTTT. This translates into CASEKGALSATDTQYF.

The chain recombines TRBV5-4 with TRBJ2-7, with 12 bases that match TRBD2. Germline values: CDR1 SGHNT, CDR2 YYREEE (reference sequence). Trimming removed 2 bases from V and 2 bases from J; junction bases left unmatched: 11. The CDR3 is made up of 18 amino acids. As DNA, the CDR3 is TGTGCCAGCAGCTTACCTATTAGACTAGCGGGGGAGACCTACGAGCAGTACTTC. Amino acids: CASSLPIRLAGETYEQYF.

This clone appeared a single time. The rearrangement links TRBV2 to TRBJ1-1, with D possibly matching TRBD1 (6 bases). Trimming cost V 4 bases and J 0 bases, with 9 bases left between them. The CDR3 runs 14 residues. Looked up from germline, CDR1 is SNHLY and CDR2 is FYNNEI. Here the CDR3 reads CASSVQGLNTEAFF. DNA for the CDR3: TGTGCCAGCAGTGTACAGGGATTGAACACTGAAGCTTTCTTT.

The V gene is TRBV28, the J gene TRBJ1-1; no clear D. The ends were cut back, 3 bases at V and 3 bases at J, with 23 bases in the middle. This CDR3 has 18 residues. The germline gives CDR1 MDHEN, CDR2 SYDVKM. The CDR3 sequence is CASSFIGTVFMEHTEAFF. In DNA form, the CDR3 reads TGTGCCAGCAGTTTTATTGGTACTGTCTTTATGGAGCACACTGAAGCTTTCTTT.